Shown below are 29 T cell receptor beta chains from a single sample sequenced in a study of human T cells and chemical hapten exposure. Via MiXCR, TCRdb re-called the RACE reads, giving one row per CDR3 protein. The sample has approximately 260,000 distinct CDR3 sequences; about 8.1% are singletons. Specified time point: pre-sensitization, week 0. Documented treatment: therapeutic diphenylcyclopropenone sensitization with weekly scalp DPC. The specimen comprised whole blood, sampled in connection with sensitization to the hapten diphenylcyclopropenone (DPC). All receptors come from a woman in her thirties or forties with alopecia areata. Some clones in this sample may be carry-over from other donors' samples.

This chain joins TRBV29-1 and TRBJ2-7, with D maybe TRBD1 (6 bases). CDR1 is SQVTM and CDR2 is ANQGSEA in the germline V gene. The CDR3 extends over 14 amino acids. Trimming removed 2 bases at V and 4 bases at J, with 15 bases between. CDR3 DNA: TGCAGCGTTGAAACTACAGGGATACAATACGAGCAGTACTTC. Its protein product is CSVETTGIQYEQYF.

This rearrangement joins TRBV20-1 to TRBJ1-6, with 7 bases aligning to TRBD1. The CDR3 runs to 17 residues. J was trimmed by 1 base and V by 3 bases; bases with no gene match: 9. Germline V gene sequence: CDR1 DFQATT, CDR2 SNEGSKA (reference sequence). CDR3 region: CSARASRDSSYNSPLHF. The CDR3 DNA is TGCAGTGCTAGGGCTTCGAGGGACAGTTCCTATAATTCACCCCTCCACTTT.

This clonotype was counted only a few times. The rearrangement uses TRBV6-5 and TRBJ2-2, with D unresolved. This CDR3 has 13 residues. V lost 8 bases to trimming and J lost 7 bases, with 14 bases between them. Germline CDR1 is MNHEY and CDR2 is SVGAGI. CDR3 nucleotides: TGTGCCAGCCTCGGACCCGTTGGCGGGGAGCTGTTTTTT. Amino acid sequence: CASLGPVGGELFF.

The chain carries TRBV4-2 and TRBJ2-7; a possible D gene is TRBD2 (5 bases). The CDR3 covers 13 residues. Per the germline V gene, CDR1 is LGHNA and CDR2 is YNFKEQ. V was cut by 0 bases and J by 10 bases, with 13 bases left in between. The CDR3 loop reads CASSQDRLRYQYF. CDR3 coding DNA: TGTGCCAGCAGCCAAGATCGACTACGATATCAGTACTTC.

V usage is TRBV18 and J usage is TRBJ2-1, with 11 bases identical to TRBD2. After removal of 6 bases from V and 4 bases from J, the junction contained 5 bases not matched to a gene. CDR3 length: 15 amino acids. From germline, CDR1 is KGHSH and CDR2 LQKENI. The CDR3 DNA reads TGTGCCAGCTCGCAGACTAGCGGGAAATACAATGAGCAGTTCTTC. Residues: CASSQTSGKYNEQFF.

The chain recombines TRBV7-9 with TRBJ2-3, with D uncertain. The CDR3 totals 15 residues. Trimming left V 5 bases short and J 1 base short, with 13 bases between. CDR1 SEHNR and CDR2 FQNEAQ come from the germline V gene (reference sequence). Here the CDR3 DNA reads TGTGCCAGCAGCCCCGGAGTTGGGGGCACAGATACGCAGTATTTT. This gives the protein CASSPGVGGTDTQYF. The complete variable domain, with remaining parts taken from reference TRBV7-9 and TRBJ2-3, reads DTGVSQNPRHKITKRGQNVTFRCDPISEHNRLYWYRQTLGQGPEFLTYFQNEAQLEKSRLLSDRFSAERPKGSFSTLEIQRTEQGDSAMYLCASSPGVGGTDTQYFGPGTRLTVL.

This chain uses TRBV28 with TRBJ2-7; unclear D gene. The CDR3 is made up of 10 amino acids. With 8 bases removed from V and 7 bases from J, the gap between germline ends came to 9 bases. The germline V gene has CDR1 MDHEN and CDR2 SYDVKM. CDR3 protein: CASALEEQYF. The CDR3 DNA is TGTGCCAGCGCCCTGGAGGAGCAGTACTTC.

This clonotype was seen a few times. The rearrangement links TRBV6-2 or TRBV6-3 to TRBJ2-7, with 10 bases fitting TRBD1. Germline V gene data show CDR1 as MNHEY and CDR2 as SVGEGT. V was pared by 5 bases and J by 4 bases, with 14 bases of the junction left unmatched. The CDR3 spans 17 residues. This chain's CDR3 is CASSAMTGGFRYYEQYF. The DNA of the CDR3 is TGTGCCAGCAGTGCCATGACAGGGGGCTTCAGGTATTACGAGCAGTACTTC.

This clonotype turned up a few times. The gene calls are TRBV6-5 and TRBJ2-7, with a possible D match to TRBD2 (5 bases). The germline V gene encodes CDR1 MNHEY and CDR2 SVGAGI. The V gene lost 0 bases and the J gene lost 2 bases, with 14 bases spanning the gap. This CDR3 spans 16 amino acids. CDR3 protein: CASSYSKALGAYEQYF. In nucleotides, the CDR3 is TGTGCCAGCAGTTACTCGAAAGCTCTCGGGGCCTACGAGCAGTACTTC.

This CDR3 is CASSPGGRLNTEAFF. The CDR3 DNA sequence: TGTGCCAGCAGTCCAGGGGGCAGGCTGAACACTGAAGCTTTCTTT. The chain has TRBV6-1 and TRBJ1-1, with 8 nucleotides matching TRBD1. The ends lost 5 bases at V and 0 bases at J; junction bases unmatched: 5. This CDR3 contains 15 residues. The germline gives CDR1 MNHNS, CDR2 SASEGT.

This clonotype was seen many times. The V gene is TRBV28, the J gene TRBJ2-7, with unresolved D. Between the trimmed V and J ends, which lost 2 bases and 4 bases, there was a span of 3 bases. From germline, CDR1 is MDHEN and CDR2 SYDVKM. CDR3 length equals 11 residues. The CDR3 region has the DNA TGTGCCAGCAGTTTACATTACGAGCAGTACTTC. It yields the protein CASSLHYEQYF. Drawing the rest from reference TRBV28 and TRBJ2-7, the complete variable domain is DVKVTQSSRYLVKRTGEKVFLECVQDMDHENMFWYRQDPGLGLRLIYFSYDVKMKEKGDIPEGYSVSREKKERFSLILESASTNQTSMYLCASSLHYEQYFGPGTRLTVT.

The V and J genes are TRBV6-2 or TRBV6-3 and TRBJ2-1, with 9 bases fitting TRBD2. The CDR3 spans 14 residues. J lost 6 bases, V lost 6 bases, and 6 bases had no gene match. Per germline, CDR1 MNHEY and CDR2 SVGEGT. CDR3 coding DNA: TGTGCCAGCAGGATCGCGGGAGGGGGCAATGAGCAGTTCTTC. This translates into CASRIAGGGNEQFF.

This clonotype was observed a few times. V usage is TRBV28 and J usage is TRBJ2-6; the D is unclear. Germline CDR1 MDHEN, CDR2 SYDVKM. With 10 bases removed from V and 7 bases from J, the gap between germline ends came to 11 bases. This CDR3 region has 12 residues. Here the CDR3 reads CATRTAANVLTF. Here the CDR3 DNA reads TGTGCCACCCGGACGGCTGCCAACGTCCTGACTTTC. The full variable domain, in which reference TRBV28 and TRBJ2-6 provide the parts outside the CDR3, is DVKVTQSSRYLVKRTGEKVFLECVQDMDHENMFWYRQDPGLGLRLIYFSYDVKMKEKGDIPEGYSVSREKKERFSLILESASTNQTSMYLCATRTAANVLTFGAGSRLTVL.

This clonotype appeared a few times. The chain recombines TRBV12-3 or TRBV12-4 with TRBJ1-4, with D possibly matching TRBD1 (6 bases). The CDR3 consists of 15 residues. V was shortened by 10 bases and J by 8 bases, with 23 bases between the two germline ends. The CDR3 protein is CATAGGRGRGEKLFF. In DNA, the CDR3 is TGTGCCACCGCTGGGGGCAGGGGAAGAGGGGAAAAACTGTTTTTT.

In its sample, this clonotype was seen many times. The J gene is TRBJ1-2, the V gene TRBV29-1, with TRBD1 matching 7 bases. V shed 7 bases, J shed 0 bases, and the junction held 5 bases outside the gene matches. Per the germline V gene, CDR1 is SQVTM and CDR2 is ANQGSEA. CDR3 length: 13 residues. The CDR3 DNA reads TGCAGCGCTATGACAGGGACTAACTATGGCTACACCTTC. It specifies CSAMTGTNYGYTF.

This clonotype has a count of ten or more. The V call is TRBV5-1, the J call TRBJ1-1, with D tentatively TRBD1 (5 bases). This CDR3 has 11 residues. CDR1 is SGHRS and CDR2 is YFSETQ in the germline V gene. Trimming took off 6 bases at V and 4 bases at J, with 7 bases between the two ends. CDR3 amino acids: CASKGSTEAFF. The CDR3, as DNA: TGCGCCAGCAAGGGGAGCACTGAAGCTTTCTTT.

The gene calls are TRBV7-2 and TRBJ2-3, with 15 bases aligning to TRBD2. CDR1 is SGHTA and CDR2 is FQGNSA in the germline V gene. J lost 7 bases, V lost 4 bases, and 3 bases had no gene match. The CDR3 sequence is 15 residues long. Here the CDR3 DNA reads TGTGCCAGCAGCTCGGGACTAGCGGGAGGAAATACGCAGTATTTT. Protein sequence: CASSSGLAGGNTQYF. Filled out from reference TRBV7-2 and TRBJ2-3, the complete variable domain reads GAGVSQSPSNKVTEKGKDVELRCDPISGHTALYWYRQSLGQGLEFLIYFQGNSAPDKSGLPSDRFSAERTGGSVSTLTIQRTQQEDSAVYLCASSSGLAGGNTQYFGPGTRLTVL.

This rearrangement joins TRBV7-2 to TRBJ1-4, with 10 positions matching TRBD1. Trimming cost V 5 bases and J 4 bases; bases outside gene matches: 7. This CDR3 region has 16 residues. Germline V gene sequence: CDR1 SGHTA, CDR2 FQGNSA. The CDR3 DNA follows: TGTGCCAGCAGCACCGGGACAGGGGTCAATAATGAAAAACTGTTTTTT. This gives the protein CASSTGTGVNNEKLFF.

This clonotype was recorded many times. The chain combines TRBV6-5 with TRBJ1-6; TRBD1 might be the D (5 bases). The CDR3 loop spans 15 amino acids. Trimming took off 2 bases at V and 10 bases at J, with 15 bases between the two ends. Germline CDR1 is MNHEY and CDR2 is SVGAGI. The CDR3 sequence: CASSYQEGLLSPLHF. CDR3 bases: TGTGCCAGCAGTTACCAGGAGGGGCTATTGTCACCCCTCCACTTT.

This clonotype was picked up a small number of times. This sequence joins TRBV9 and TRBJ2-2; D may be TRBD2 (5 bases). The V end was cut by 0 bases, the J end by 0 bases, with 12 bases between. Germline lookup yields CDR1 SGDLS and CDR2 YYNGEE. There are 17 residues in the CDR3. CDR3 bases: TGTGCCAGCAGCGTAGCAACCGCGACTACGAACACCGGGGAGCTGTTTTTT. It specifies CASSVATATTNTGELFF. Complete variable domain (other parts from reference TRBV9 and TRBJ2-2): DSGVTQTPKHLITATGQRVTLRCSPRSGDLSVYWYQQSLDQGLQFLIQYYNGEERAKGNILERFSAQQFPDLHSELNLSSLELGDSALYFCASSVATATTNTGELFFGEGSRLTVL.

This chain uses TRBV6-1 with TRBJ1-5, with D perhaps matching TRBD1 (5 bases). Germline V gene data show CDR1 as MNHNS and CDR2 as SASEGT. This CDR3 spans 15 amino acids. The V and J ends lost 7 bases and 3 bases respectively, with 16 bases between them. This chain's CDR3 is CASTDRGGYNQPQHF. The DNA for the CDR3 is TGTGCCAGCACCGACCGGGGGGGATACAATCAGCCCCAGCATTTT.

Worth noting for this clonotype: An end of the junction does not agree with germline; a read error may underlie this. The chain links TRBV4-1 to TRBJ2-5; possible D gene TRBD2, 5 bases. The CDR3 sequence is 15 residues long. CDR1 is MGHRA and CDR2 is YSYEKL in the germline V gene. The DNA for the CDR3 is TGCGCCAGCAACCAAGCTTTTCCGGGGCAAGAGACCCAGTACTTC. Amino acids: CASNQAFPGQETQYF.

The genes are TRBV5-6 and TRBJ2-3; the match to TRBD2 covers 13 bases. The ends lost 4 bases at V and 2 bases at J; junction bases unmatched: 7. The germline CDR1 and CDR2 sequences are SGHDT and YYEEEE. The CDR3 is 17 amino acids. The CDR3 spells CASSRPTSGRTTDTQYF. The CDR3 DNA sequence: TGTGCCAGCAGCCGCCCGACTAGCGGGAGGACCACAGATACGCAGTATTTT.

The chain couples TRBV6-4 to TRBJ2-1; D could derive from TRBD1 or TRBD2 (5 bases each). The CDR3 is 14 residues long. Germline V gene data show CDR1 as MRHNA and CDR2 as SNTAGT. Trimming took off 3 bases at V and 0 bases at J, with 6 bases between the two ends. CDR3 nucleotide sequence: TGTGCCAGCAGTGAGGGGACCTCCTACAATGAGCAGTTCTTC. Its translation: CASSEGTSYNEQFF.

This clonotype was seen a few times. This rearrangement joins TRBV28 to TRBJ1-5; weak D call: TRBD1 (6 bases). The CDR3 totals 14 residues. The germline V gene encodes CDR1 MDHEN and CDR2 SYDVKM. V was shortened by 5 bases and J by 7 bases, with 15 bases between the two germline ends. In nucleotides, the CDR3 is TGTGCCAGCAGTCGTACAGGGATAGAACAGCCCCAGCATTTT. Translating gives CASSRTGIEQPQHF.

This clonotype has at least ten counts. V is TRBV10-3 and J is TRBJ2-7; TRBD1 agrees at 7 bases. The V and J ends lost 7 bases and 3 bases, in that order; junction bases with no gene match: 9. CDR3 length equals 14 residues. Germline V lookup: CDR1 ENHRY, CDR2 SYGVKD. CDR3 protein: CAITEQGLGYEQYF. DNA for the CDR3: TGTGCCATCACTGAACAGGGGTTAGGCTACGAGCAGTACTTC.

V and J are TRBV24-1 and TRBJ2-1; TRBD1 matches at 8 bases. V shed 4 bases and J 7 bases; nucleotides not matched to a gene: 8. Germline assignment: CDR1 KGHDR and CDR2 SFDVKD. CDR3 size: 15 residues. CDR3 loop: CATSDSGQVYNEQFF. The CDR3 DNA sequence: TGTGCCACCAGTGACTCGGGACAGGTATATAATGAGCAGTTCTTC.

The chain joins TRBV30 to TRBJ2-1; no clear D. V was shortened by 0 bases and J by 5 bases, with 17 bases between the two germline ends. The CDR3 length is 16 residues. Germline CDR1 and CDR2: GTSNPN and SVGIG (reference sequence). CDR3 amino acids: CAWSVAYPRRNNEQFF. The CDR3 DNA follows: TGTGCCTGGAGTGTAGCTTACCCTAGACGGAACAATGAGCAGTTCTTC.

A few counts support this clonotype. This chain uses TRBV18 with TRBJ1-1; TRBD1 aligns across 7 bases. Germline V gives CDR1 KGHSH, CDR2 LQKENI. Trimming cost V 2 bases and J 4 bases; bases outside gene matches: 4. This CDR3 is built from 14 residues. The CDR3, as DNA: TGTGCCAGCTCACCAAGGGACAGCGGCACTGAAGCTTTCTTT. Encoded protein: CASSPRDSGTEAFF.